This TCR beta chain was identified in a study of blood T cell repertoires in COVID-19. Whole-study context: Samples taken during acute and convalescent COVID-19 were collected in the United States, Italy and Spain. PBMCs, B-cell-depleted T cells, or T cells provided the cDNA or gDNA that made up the material.

CDR1 is SGHAT, CDR2 FQNNGV, per germline. Trimming took off 3 bases at V and 5 bases at J, with 10 bases between the two ends. There are 13 residues in the CDR3. In the study's own analysis: Amplification with reference gene primers provided the estimates of nucleated cell counts. Sequenced by immunoSEQ multiplex PCR; TCRdb stores in-frame clones only, minus some. From that table come the V and J calls and clone size; the DNA was used to work out D and trimming. The sample contains around 200,000 clones, approximately 87% of which appear only once. Concerning this clone itself: The identical CDR3 is also encoded by other nucleotide sequences in the sample.

The chain couples TRBV11-2 to TRBJ1-1; maybe TRBD1 (6 bases). Sequencing was done on a sample of peripheral blood. The origin of this receptor is a woman between 18 and 30 years old who had recovered from COVID-19. CDR3 amino acids: CASSLNQGTEAFF. The DNA for the CDR3 is TGTGCCAGCAGCTTGAACCAGGGGACTGAAGCTTTCTTT.